This T cell receptor (beta chain) was profiled in a study of blood T cell repertoires in COVID-19. Study-wide context: T cells, B-cell-depleted T cells, or PBMCs supplied cDNA or gDNA.

Original methodology: Reference gene primer amplification gave estimated nucleated cell counts. Sequencing was performed with immunoSEQ multiplex PCR; in TCRdb, only in-frame clones are kept and a portion is missing. The D gene and trimming were derived from the DNA, and the V and J assignments and clone size from that table. The sample holds about 300,000 clones, 80% to 90% seen once. The study drew participants aged about 18 to 89 years from 20 to 30 US areas. Trimming removed 6 bases at V and 9 bases at J, with 20 bases between. The CDR3 has 14 residues. The germline CDR1 and CDR2 sequences are LNHDA and SQIVND (reference sequence).

Sequenced sample: PBMCs or T cells enriched from blood (not recorded which). The gene calls are TRBV19 and TRBJ1-1; no firm D call. The sequence came from a young man who had recovered from COVID-19. The CDR3 protein is CASRSGFGWFKAFF. The CDR3 nucleotides read TGTGCCAGTAGGTCGGGGTTCGGGTGGTTTAAAGCTTTCTTT.